The entry below describes one TCR beta chain. The data are from a study of blood T cell repertoires in COVID-19. Turning to the study itself: T cells, B-cell-depleted T cells, or PBMCs supplied cDNA or gDNA.

Profiling relied on immunoSEQ multiplex PCR, and the TCRdb table lists in-frame clones only, not all of them. The sample carries about 72,000 clones, about 90% recorded once. With 7 bases removed from V and 0 bases from J, the gap between germline ends came to 15 bases. Per the germline V gene, CDR1 is LNHDA and CDR2 is SQIVND (reference sequence). CDR3 size: 15 residues. The J gene is TRBJ1-2, the V gene TRBV19; perhaps TRBD1 as D (5 bases). The sample was peripheral blood. This receptor was identified in a human donor in a cohort sampled during active COVID-19. CDR3 sequence: CASKSPGLTNYGYTF. In DNA, the CDR3 is TGTGCCAGTAAGTCTCCGGGACTTACTAACTATGGCTACACCTTC.